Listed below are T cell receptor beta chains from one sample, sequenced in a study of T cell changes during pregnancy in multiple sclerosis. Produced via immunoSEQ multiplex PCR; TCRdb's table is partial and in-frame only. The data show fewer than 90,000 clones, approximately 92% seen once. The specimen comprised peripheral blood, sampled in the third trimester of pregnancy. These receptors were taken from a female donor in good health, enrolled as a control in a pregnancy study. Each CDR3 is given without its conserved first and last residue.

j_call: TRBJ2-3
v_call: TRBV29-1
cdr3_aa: SVEAGTDTQY

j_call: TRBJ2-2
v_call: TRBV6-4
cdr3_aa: ASSDSQGARNTGELF

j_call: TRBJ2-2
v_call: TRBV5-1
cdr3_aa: ASSFTTANTGELF

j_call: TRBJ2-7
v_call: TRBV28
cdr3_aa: ASSVDPPGQGGEQY

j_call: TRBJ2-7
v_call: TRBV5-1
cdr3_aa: ASSTSGASYEQY

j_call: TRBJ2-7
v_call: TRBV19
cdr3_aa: ASSISGTETEQY

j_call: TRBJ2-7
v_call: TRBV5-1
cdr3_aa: ASSPGQQYEQY

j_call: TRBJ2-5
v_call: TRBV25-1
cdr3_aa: ASSEGGSQYQETQY

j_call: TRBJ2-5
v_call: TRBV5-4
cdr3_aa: ASSLPRQETQY

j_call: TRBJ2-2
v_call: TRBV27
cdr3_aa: ATSELDKFLDGELF

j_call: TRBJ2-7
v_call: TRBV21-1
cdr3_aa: ASSKGTSGSSYEQY

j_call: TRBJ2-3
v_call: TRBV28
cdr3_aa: ASSLQGRDPRGTQY

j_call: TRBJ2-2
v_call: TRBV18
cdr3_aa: ASSPMGQNFPFVDGELF

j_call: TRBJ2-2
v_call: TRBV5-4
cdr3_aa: ASSLDSHTGELF

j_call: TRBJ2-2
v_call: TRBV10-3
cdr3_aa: ATALAANTGELF

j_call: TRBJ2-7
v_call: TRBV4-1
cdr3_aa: ASSHVRDWGAYEQY

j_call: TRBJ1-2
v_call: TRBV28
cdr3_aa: ASSFSTGMAGYT

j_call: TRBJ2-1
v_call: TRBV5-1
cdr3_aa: ASSSLPGARENEQF

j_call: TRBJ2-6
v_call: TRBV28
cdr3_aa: ASSPLRDSGANVLT

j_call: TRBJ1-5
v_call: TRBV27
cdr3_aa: ASSLGTGGVQPQH

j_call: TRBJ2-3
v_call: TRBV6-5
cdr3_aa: ASRLYSTDTQY

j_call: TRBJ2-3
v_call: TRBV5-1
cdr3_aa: ASSRGPGGGTDTQY

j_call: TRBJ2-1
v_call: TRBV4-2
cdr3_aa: ASSQGAAEKINEQF

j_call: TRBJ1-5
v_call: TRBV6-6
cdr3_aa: ASSQGQVKKQPQH

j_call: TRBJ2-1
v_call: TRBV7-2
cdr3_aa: ASSIGTGSYNEQF